The following is a TCR beta chain sequence with its context. Antigen specificity is unknown. The germline V gene has CDR1 SGHTA and CDR2 FQGNSA. Between the trimmed V and J ends, which lost 4 bases and 9 bases, there was a span of 21 bases. This CDR3 spans 15 amino acids. The record originates from a study of glioma-infiltrating T cells. Study-wide results and caveats: Tissue and blood shared very few CDR3 sequences. Non-neoplastic patients had below-expected tissue-blood divergence, while all gliomas exceeded expectation.

The iRepertoire nested amplicon-rescue multiplex PCR amplified TCR alpha and beta CDR3s from RNA. Input was roughly 85-400 ng of tissue mRNA or PBMC total RNA. TCRdb redid the calling of the multiplex PCR reads with MiXCR, one entry per CDR3 protein. The sample records roughly 200,000 distinct CDR3 sequences, more than 25% being singletons. The TCR was taken from a human donor with low-grade glioma or glioblastoma, undergoing nonglioma brain surgery, or in good health (not recorded which). Sequenced: glioma tissue, nonneoplastic brain tissue, or PBMCs (not recorded which). This chain connects TRBV7-2 to TRBJ2-5; D might be TRBD2 (7 bases). The CDR3 DNA reads TGTGCCAGCAGCTCTGTAGGGGGGGGGGGGGGGCCCCAGTACTTC. Its protein is CASSSVGGGGGPQYF.